The next 17 T cell receptor beta chains were all read from a single sample in a study of beta chain features in type 1 diabetes. Sequencing targeted expressed TCRB transcripts, as all isolated RNA had been reverse transcribed. Method: immunoSEQ multiplex PCR; TCRdb's copy keeps in-frame clones and lacks some. The profile covers 970,000 or so clones, with under 20% appearing a single time and 0.023% taken by the ten largest. Sequenced: naive CD4+ T cells from blood. The receptors originated from a woman aged 18 to 35 in good health.

As to this clone: This may be a read error, as it is one base from a much larger clone. The CDR3 loop reads CASSLVSYEQYF. The CDR3 nucleotides are TGTGCCAGCAGCTTAGTATCCTACGAGCAGTACTTC. The rearrangement uses TRBV7-9 and TRBJ2-5; D unclear. Gene TRBJ2-7 matches the end of the DNA better, so the J call may be wrong. From germline, CDR1 is SEHNR and CDR2 FQNEAQ (reference sequence). This CDR3 has 12 residues.

This clone was seen only once. Different DNA sequences within this sample yield the same CDR3. The V gene is TRBV5-1, the J gene TRBJ1-1; D is possibly TRBD1 (5 bases). The CDR3 length is 14 residues. Germline-derived CDR1 and CDR2 are SGHRS and YFSETQ. The V end lost 0 bases, the J end lost 1 base, and 7 bases lay between the germline ends. The CDR3 coding sequence is TGCGCCAGCAGCTTGGCGGGGGAGAACACTGAAGCTTTCTTT. It encodes CASSLAGENTEAFF.

This clone has a handful of counts. The chain recombines TRBV6-5 with TRBJ1-1, with 8 bases fitting TRBD1. With 5 bases clipped from V and 4 bases from J, the junction kept 6 bases outside the gene matches. This CDR3 spans 14 amino acids. CDR1 MNHEY and CDR2 SVGAGI come from the germline V gene. CDR3 sequence reads: CASSRAGGVTEAFF. The CDR3, as DNA: TGTGCCAGCAGTCGGGCAGGGGGCGTCACTGAAGCTTTCTTT.

This sequence joins TRBV7-3 and TRBJ2-1; 12 bases are shared with TRBD2. This CDR3 comprises 15 residues. V dropped 5 bases and J dropped 4; count of bases not matched to a gene: 3. Looked up from germline, CDR1 is SGHTA and CDR2 is FQGTGA. This CDR3 is CASSPSGRGYNEQFF. The CDR3 DNA reads as TGTGCCAGCAGCCCTAGCGGGAGGGGTTACAATGAGCAGTTCTTC.

The J gene is TRBJ2-3, the V gene TRBV7-2, with 7 bases identical to TRBD1. CDR1 is SGHTA, CDR2 FQGNSA, per germline. The CDR3 loop spans 14 amino acids. The junction had 9 bases not matched to a gene; V was cut back by 8 bases and J by 4 bases. CDR3 bases: TGTGCCAGCGTTGGACCAGGGGGTTCAGATACGCAGTATTTT. It specifies CASVGPGGSDTQYF.

Details on this clone: Additional DNA sequences in this sample encode the identical CDR3. The gene calls are TRBV25-1 and TRBJ1-2; no definite D call. V lost 4 bases and J 5 bases, leaving 11 bases between the germline ends. Germline lookup yields CDR1 MGHDK and CDR2 SYGVNS. The CDR3 runs to 13 residues. CDR3 loop: CASSVGQRYGYTF. Written as DNA, the CDR3 is TGTGCCAGCAGTGTAGGCCAAAGGTATGGCTACACCTTC.

The chain carries TRBV4-2 and TRBJ1-1; 11 bases match TRBD1. Germline V gene sequence: CDR1 LGHNA, CDR2 YNFKEQ. The CDR3 is 17 residues long. The J segment lost 0 bases and the V segment lost 4 bases, leaving 7 bases of the junction unmatched. This CDR3 is CASSREGTGGLNTEAFF. DNA of the CDR3: TGTGCCAGCAGCCGAGAAGGGACAGGGGGTTTGAACACTGAAGCTTTCTTT.

This chain joins TRBV29-1 and TRBJ1-1; 10 bases line up with TRBD1. Germline lookup yields CDR1 SQVTM and CDR2 ANQGSEA. With V trimmed by 4 bases and J by 0 bases, 8 bases remained unmatched. This CDR3 has 16 amino acids. CDR3 nucleotides: TGCAGCGTTGTTGGAGACAGGGGGCGGATGAACACTGAAGCTTTCTTT. It specifies CSVVGDRGRMNTEAFF.

V usage is TRBV7-9 and J usage is TRBJ1-1; D is possibly TRBD1 (5 bases). Germline V gene lookup returns CDR1 SEHNR and CDR2 FQNEAQ (reference sequence). The CDR3 sequence is 13 residues long. V shed 5 bases and J shed 2 bases, with 9 bases lying between them. CDR3 DNA: TGTGCCAGCAGCCAGACAGCTAACACTGAAGCTTTCTTT. Translation: CASSQTANTEAFF.

V gene TRBV18 combines with J gene TRBJ2-7, with 7 bases lining up with TRBD1. The length of the CDR3 is 15 residues. CDR1 is KGHSH and CDR2 is LQKENI in the germline V gene. V dropped 5 bases and J dropped 0; count of bases not matched to a gene: 7. Here the CDR3 reads CASSSTGQFSYEQYF. As DNA, the CDR3 is TGTGCCAGCTCATCGACGGGACAGTTCTCCTACGAGCAGTACTTC.

This clone has only a few counts. The chain has TRBV28 and TRBJ2-5; 9 positions agree with TRBD2. The CDR3 is 15 residues long. Germline CDR1 is MDHEN and CDR2 is SYDVKM. The trim removed 3 bases at V and 3 bases at J, leaving 5 bases unmatched. For the CDR3, the DNA is TGTGCCAGCAGTTTTGCGGGAGGGAAAGAAGAGACCCAGTACTTC. The encoded protein is CASSFAGGKEETQYF.

This clone was recorded a few times. The genes are TRBV7-9 and TRBJ2-5, with 10 bases lining up with TRBD2. The CDR3 extends over 17 amino acids. Germline-derived CDR1 and CDR2 are SEHNR and FQNEAQ (reference sequence). V dropped 2 bases and J dropped 4; count of bases not matched to a gene: 10. DNA for the CDR3: TGTGCCAGCAGCTTATCGGAAGGGCTAGCGGGAGTAGAGACCCAGTACTTC. Translation: CASSLSEGLAGVETQYF. The variable domain in full, with the rest retrieved from reference TRBV7-9 and TRBJ2-5, is DTGVSQNPRHKITKRGQNVTFRCDPISEHNRLYWYRQTLGQGPEFLTYFQNEAQLEKSRLLSDRFSAERPKGSFSTLEIQRTEQGDSAMYLCASSLSEGLAGVETQYFGPGTRLLVL.

The chain carries TRBV7-9 and TRBJ2-3; possible D gene TRBD2, 5 bases. Germline V gives CDR1 SEHNR, CDR2 FQNEAQ (reference sequence). V lost 1 base and J lost 5, with 10 bases in between. This CDR3 is 14 amino acids long. For the CDR3, the DNA is TGTGCCAGCAGCTTAGTACTCCGGGGAGATACGCAGTATTTT. Protein sequence: CASSLVLRGDTQYF. Full variable domain (outside the CDR3, taken from reference TRBV7-9 and TRBJ2-3): DTGVSQNPRHKITKRGQNVTFRCDPISEHNRLYWYRQTLGQGPEFLTYFQNEAQLEKSRLLSDRFSAERPKGSFSTLEIQRTEQGDSAMYLCASSLVLRGDTQYFGPGTRLTVL.

V is TRBV7-9 and J is TRBJ2-5; tentative D call: TRBD2 (6 bases). V dropped 5 bases and J dropped 3 bases, with 13 bases sitting between them. Germline lookup yields CDR1 SEHNR and CDR2 FQNEAQ (reference sequence). This CDR3 is 14 amino acids long. The CDR3 spells CASSPFPGEETQYF. As DNA, the CDR3 is TGTGCCAGCAGCCCCTTCCCGGGGGAAGAGACCCAGTACTTC.

J is TRBJ2-3 and V is TRBV28; 9 nucleotides match TRBD2. Per germline, CDR1 MDHEN and CDR2 SYDVKM. J gave up 2 bases and V 6 bases, and 15 bases lay outside the gene matches. This CDR3 region has 18 residues. The CDR3: CASSTGAQAGGITDTQYF. In DNA form, the CDR3 reads TGTGCCAGCAGCACTGGGGCTCAAGCGGGGGGAATCACAGATACGCAGTATTTT.

This clone was detected only a few times. This chain joins TRBV7-9 and TRBJ2-2; a weak D match, TRBD1 (5 bases). Trimming took off 4 bases at V and 2 bases at J, with 20 bases between the two ends. This CDR3 contains 18 residues. The germline V gene encodes CDR1 SEHNR and CDR2 FQNEAQ (reference sequence). CDR3 in amino acids: CASSSVKDSVGNTGELFF. CDR3 DNA sequence: TGTGCCAGCAGCTCCGTTAAAGACAGCGTGGGCAACACCGGGGAGCTGTTTTTT. Drawing the rest from reference TRBV7-9 and TRBJ2-2, the complete variable domain is DTGVSQNPRHKITKRGQNVTFRCDPISEHNRLYWYRQTLGQGPEFLTYFQNEAQLEKSRLLSDRFSAERPKGSFSTLEIQRTEQGDSAMYLCASSSVKDSVGNTGELFFGEGSRLTVL.

This chain joins TRBV4-1 and TRBJ1-4, with a weak D call TRBD1 (5 bases). The CDR3 runs 13 residues. V was shortened by 1 base and J by 8 bases, with 8 bases between the two germline ends. CDR1 and CDR2 (germline): MGHRA, YSYEKL. CDR3 protein: CASSQGDVEKLFF. The CDR3 bases are TGCGCCAGCAGCCAAGGGGACGTGGAAAAACTGTTTTTT.